The source of this T cell receptor (beta chain) is a study of blood T cells in healthy people across ages. Sample-barcoded 5' priming and a J-beta primer mix drove a second PCR of roughly 6 to 12 cycles. TCRdb processed the 5' RACE reads anew with MiXCR; each CDR3 protein has one entry. The sample contains fewer than 2,000,000 distinct CDR3 sequences, roughly 32% of which appear only once. V lost 5 bases to trimming and J lost 3 bases, with 16 bases between them. CDR3 length: 15 amino acids. CDR1 and CDR2 from the germline V gene are MNHEY and SVGAGI. V is TRBV6-5 and J is TRBJ2-5, with D possibly being TRBD1 or TRBD2 (5 bases each). Sequenced material: blood. The TCR comes from a woman in her 30s in good health. CDR3 nucleotides: TGTGCCAGCAGTGCTACCGGGACGAACAAAGAGACCCAGTACTTC. This translates into CASSATGTNKETQYF.